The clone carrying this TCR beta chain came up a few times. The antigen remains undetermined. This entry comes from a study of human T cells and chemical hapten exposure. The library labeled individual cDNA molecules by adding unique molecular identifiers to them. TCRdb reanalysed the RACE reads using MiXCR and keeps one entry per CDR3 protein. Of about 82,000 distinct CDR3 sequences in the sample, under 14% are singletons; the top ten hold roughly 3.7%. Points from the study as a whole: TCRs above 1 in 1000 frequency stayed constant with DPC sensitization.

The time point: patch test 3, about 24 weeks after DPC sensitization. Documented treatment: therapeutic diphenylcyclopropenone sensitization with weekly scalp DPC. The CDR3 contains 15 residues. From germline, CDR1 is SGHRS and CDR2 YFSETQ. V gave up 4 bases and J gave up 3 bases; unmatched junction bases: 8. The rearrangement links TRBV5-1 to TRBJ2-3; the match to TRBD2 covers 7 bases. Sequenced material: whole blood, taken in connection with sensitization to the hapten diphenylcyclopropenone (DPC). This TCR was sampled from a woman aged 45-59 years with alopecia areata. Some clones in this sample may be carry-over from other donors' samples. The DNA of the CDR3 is TGCGCCAGCAGCCTTATCGCGGGAGCGACAGATACGCAGTATTTT. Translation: CASSLIAGATDTQYF.